The 19 T cell receptor beta chains below were found in one sample sequenced in a study of control samples from healthy donors and cancer patients. Here immunoSEQ multiplex PCR was the method, and the copy in TCRdb shows in-frame clones only, minus some. In the table there are 190,000 or so clones, over 80% of which are singletons. The specimen sequenced was blood. These receptor sequences come from a young man in good health.

The rearrangement links TRBV11-3 to TRBJ2-5; tentative D call: TRBD2 (6 bases). The V end lost 5 bases, the J end lost 7 bases, and 11 bases lay between the germline ends. The CDR3 totals 12 residues. Germline values: CDR1 SGHNT, CDR2 YENEEA. For the CDR3, the DNA is TGTGCCAGCAGCCAGTCGGAGGGGACCCAGTACTTC. It translates to CASSQSEGTQYF.

The rearrangement links TRBV29-1 to TRBJ2-1; D not certain. The CDR3 is 12 residues long. Per the germline V gene, CDR1 is SQVTM and CDR2 is ANQGSEA. The V and J ends lost 4 bases and 3 bases respectively, with 7 bases between them. The CDR3 DNA is TGCAGCGTTGCCCCCAGCTACAATGAGCAGTTCTTC. Translation: CSVAPSYNEQFF.

This chain's CDR3 is CASSLLTGGDQPQHF. CDR3 bases: TGTGCCAGCAGCTTACTGACAGGGGGCGATCAGCCCCAGCATTTT. The gene calls are TRBV7-6 and TRBJ1-5, with 10 bases matching TRBD1. The germline V gene has CDR1 SGHVS and CDR2 FNYEAQ. The CDR3 is made up of 15 amino acids. V gave up 2 bases and J gave up 5 bases; unmatched junction bases: 3.

The chain recombines TRBV5-1 with TRBJ1-1; 9 nucleotides agree with TRBD1. Per the germline V gene, CDR1 is SGHRS and CDR2 is YFSETQ. The CDR3 covers 15 residues. Trimming at V came to 3 bases and at J to 3 bases, leaving 6 bases not matched to a gene. CDR3 in DNA: TGCGCCAGCAGCTCGATTGACAGGGGGTACACTGAAGCTTTCTTT. Protein sequence: CASSSIDRGYTEAFF.

This rearrangement joins TRBV10-3 to TRBJ2-6; no clear D. Looked up from germline, CDR1 is ENHRY and CDR2 is SYGVKD. This CDR3 spans 19 amino acids. V lost 2 bases and J 0 bases, leaving 17 bases between the germline ends. Here the CDR3 DNA reads TGTGCCATCAGTGAGAATTACGGCGGACCCAGCTCTGGGGCCAACGTCCTGACTTTC. It specifies CAISENYGGPSSGANVLTF.

The rearrangement joins TRBV5-1 to TRBJ2-5, with D possibly TRBD1 on 6 matching bases. Germline assignment: CDR1 SGHRS and CDR2 YFSETQ. Trimming took 3 bases from V and 2 from J, leaving 11 bases between them. This CDR3 has 14 residues. The CDR3 DNA is TGCGCCAGCAGCTGGCAGGGGAAACAAGAGACCCAGTACTTC. Translation gives CASSWQGKQETQYF. The whole variable domain, filled in from reference TRBV5-1 and TRBJ2-5, reads KAGVTQTPRYLIKTRGQQVTLSCSPISGHRSVSWYQQTPGQGLQFLFEYFSETQRNKGNFPGRFSGRQFSNSRSEMNVSTLELGDSALYLCASSWQGKQETQYFGPGTRLLVL.

The V gene is TRBV15, the J gene TRBJ2-1; 10 bases are shared with TRBD2. Germline V gene lookup returns CDR1 LNHNV and CDR2 YYDKDF (reference sequence). The CDR3 is 15 amino acids. Trimming cost V 4 bases and J 6 bases; bases outside gene matches: 6. CDR3 bases: TGTGCCACCAGCATCCTAGCGGGGGCCATCAATGAGCAGTTCTTC. Amino acids: CATSILAGAINEQFF. Using reference TRBV15 and TRBJ2-1 for the parts outside the CDR3, the full variable domain is DAMVIQNPRYQVTQFGKPVTLSCSQTLNHNVMYWYQQKSSQAPKLLFHYYDKDFNNEADTPDNFQSRRPNTSFCFLDIRSPGLGDTAMYLCATSILAGAINEQFFGPGTRLTVL.

The chain has TRBV9 and TRBJ2-7; 8 bases are a match to TRBD1. Germline V gives CDR1 SGDLS, CDR2 YYNGEE. The CDR3 is made up of 14 amino acids. Trimming took 3 bases from V and 2 from J; bases not matched to a gene: 4. Here the CDR3 reads CASSARTGPYEQYF. The CDR3 bases are TGTGCCAGCAGCGCTCGGACAGGGCCCTACGAGCAGTACTTC.

The V and J genes are TRBV3-1 (or the pseudogene TRBV3-2) and TRBJ2-7, with D unclear. The CDR3 totals 15 residues. Germline values: CDR1 LGHDT, CDR2 YNNKEL (reference sequence). The V end lost 3 bases, the J end lost 3 bases, and 15 bases lay between the germline ends. Here the CDR3 DNA reads TGTGCCAGCAGCCAGGGTCACAGTTCAAACTACGAGCAGTACTTC. This codes for CASSQGHSSNYEQYF.

This clone was picked up a small number of times. The genes are TRBV19 and TRBJ2-4; D call uncertain. This CDR3 region has 13 residues. The ends were cut back, 7 bases at V and 1 base at J, with 8 bases in the middle. Germline lookup yields CDR1 LNHDA and CDR2 SQIVND (reference sequence). The CDR3 DNA sequence: TGTGCCAGTAACGATAGGGCCAAAAACATTCAGTACTTC. Protein: CASNDRAKNIQYF.

This clone has only one observation. V is TRBV5-1 and J is TRBJ2-1, with 12 bases aligning to TRBD2. The CDR3 is 17 amino acids. The V segment lost 5 bases and the J segment 7 bases; nucleotides outside the gene matches: 13. CDR1 SGHRS and CDR2 YFSETQ come from the germline V gene. DNA for the CDR3: TGCGCCAGCAGGCCATATTCGACTAGCGGGGGAAGGAATGAGCAGTTCTTC. Its translation is CASRPYSTSGGRNEQFF.

The CDR3 nucleotides read TGCGCCAGCAGCTTGGTGGGAGGCCCAACTAATGAAAAACTGTTTTTT. Protein sequence: CASSLVGGPTNEKLFF. The J gene is TRBJ1-4, the V gene TRBV5-1; D remains ambiguous. The CDR3 spans 16 residues. The germline V gene has CDR1 SGHRS and CDR2 YFSETQ. V shed 0 bases and J shed 0 bases, with 9 bases lying between them.

The J gene is TRBJ1-1, the V gene TRBV30; no reliable D call. The CDR3 is made up of 12 amino acids. Looked up from germline, CDR1 is GTSNPN and CDR2 is SVGIG (reference sequence). V dropped 0 bases and J dropped 5 bases, with 7 bases sitting between them. The CDR3 sequence is CAWSVAGTEAFF. The CDR3 nucleotides are TGTGCCTGGAGTGTAGCGGGGACTGAAGCTTTCTTT.

The rearrangement joins TRBV19 to TRBJ1-2; no definite D call. CDR3 size: 14 residues. The germline V gene encodes CDR1 LNHDA and CDR2 SQIVND (reference sequence). The germline V and J ends were trimmed by 5 bases and 4 bases, with 14 bases remaining between them. The CDR3 DNA sequence: TGTGCCAGTAGTTCTTCGGGTCGTATCTATGGCTACACCTTC. This gives the protein CASSSSGRIYGYTF.

The chain's CDR3 is CASREGPPFTDTQYF. The CDR3 nucleotides read TGTGCCAGCAGGGAGGGGCCTCCATTCACAGATACGCAGTATTTT. The chain has TRBV6-5 and TRBJ2-3, with D possibly being TRBD2 (6 bases). The CDR3 covers 15 residues. With 6 bases removed from V and 2 bases from J, the gap between germline ends came to 15 bases. Germline V gene sequence: CDR1 MNHEY, CDR2 SVGAGI.

The chain has TRBV3-1 (or the pseudogene TRBV3-2) and TRBJ1-2; 10 bases align to TRBD1. Trimming cost V 4 bases and J 2 bases; bases outside gene matches: 13. Germline V CDR1 and CDR2: LGHDT, YNNKEL (reference sequence). This CDR3 has 18 amino acids. The CDR3 DNA reads TGTGCCAGCAGCCGAGCTACGACGGGGACAGGGGTAAACTATGGCTACACCTTC. Protein sequence: CASSRATTGTGVNYGYTF.

The DNA of the CDR3 is TGCAGCGTGGGGGATACAGTCAATTCACCCCTCCACTTT. Its translation: CSVGDTVNSPLHF. The rearrangement joins TRBV29-1 to TRBJ1-6; the D gene is possibly TRBD1 (5 bases). The CDR3 contains 13 residues. CDR1 is SQVTM and CDR2 is ANQGSEA in the germline V gene. The V end was cut by 6 bases, the J end by 7 bases, with 13 bases between.

The chain links TRBV19 to TRBJ1-2; 8 bases line up with TRBD1. Germline V CDR1 and CDR2: LNHDA, SQIVND (reference sequence). The V and J ends lost 9 bases and 5 bases, in that order; junction bases with no gene match: 14. The CDR3 is made up of 15 amino acids. The CDR3 loop reads CASITPGTGDYGYTF. In DNA, the CDR3 is TGTGCCAGCATCACTCCCGGGACAGGCGATTATGGCTACACCTTC.

V gene TRBV2 combines with J gene TRBJ1-2; TRBD1 might be the D (5 bases). Germline assignment: CDR1 SNHLY and CDR2 FYNNEI. The CDR3 has 15 amino acids. Between the trimmed V and J ends, which lost 8 bases and 6 bases, there was a span of 22 bases. CDR3 residues: CASEKPGDVANGYTF. The CDR3 DNA reads as TGTGCCAGCGAAAAACCGGGGGACGTGGCAAATGGCTACACCTTC.